The entry that follows covers one T cell receptor beta chain sequence. Its antigen is as yet unknown. Selected positively for CCR7 and CD45RO-negative, naive CD8 cells excluded terminally differentiated effector memory CD45RA+ cells. The source of the sample is a study of shared clonotypes between healthy human individuals. The study, taken as a whole, reports: Unshared clonotypes carried lower generation probabilities than those common to all four donors. Of the naive CD4 clonotypes, 4% to 5% were shared across a handful of donors.

Trimming took 1 base from V and 2 from J, leaving 6 bases between them. The CDR3 contains 15 residues. From germline, CDR1 is SEHNR and CDR2 FQNEAQ (reference sequence). About 30,000 T cell genomes (around 200 ng DNA) went into each sorted-subset replicate. TCRdb's table, derived via immunoSEQ multiplex PCR, lists solely in-frame clones and lacks some. This table holds hundreds of thousands of clones, 96% found once. The source material was naive CD8+ T cells sorted from blood. The clonotype comes from a man younger than 45 in good health. The V and J genes are TRBV7-9 and TRBJ2-6; D gene unclear. CDR3 bases: TGTGCCAGCAGCTTAGTGAACCCTGGGGCCAACGTCCTGACTTTC. Translated: CASSLVNPGANVLTF.